The rows below give T cell receptor beta chains drawn from one sample of a study of cytomegalovirus exposure and HLA in healthy donors. The repertoire was sequenced with immunoSEQ multiplex PCR; TCRdb's copy has only in-frame clones and lacks some. The sample has about 220,000 clones, 75% to 90% seen once. The material sequenced was PBMCs. The origin of the receptors is a boy aged 2 to 9 in good health and CMV-seronegative. The CDR3 runs from the conserved cysteine through the conserved F or W. The D gene is left open where the match is weak. Size is stated for part of the rows, as once, few or many counts, or as a class when the clone is expanded.

v_call,d_call,j_call,clone_size,cdr3_aa
TRBV7-9,.,TRBJ1-1,.,CASSLGRSAGAFF
TRBV18,.,TRBJ1-2,.,CASSPPGGPNYGYTF
TRBV7-9,.,TRBJ2-3,.,CASSSRRGGAGDTQYF
TRBV2,.,TRBJ2-5,.,CASKKRAQETQYF
TRBV9,.,TRBJ2-1,.,CASSVHVGANEQFF
TRBV27,TRBD1,TRBJ2-7,few,CASSSLDRAYEQYF
TRBV27,.,TRBJ2-1,.,CASSLSGSEQFF
TRBV6-4,.,TRBJ2-3,.,CASRYQGLGTDTQYF
TRBV30,.,TRBJ2-2,few,CAWSVSLDTGELFF
TRBV7-7,.,TRBJ2-5,.,CASSLASGETQYF
TRBV12-5,TRBD1,TRBJ2-2,.,CASGLVSKLGTGHTGELFF
TRBV7-8,TRBD1,TRBJ1-6,.,CASSLVGAGGNSPLHF
TRBV6-1,.,TRBJ1-2,few,CASSLSGTTGGYTF
TRBV7-9,TRBD2,TRBJ2-1,.,CASSSLAGGPVDEQFF
TRBV5-4,TRBD2,TRBJ2-1,once,CASSPVAGEGNEQFF
TRBV4-2,.,TRBJ2-3,.,CASSLSTGEITDTQYF
TRBV6-1,.,TRBJ1-2,.,CASIQAGPRRGYTF
TRBV27,TRBD2,TRBJ2-3,.,CASFTSGGARDTQYF
TRBV7-2,.,TRBJ2-1,.,CASLGGPGAYNEQFF
TRBV4-1,TRBD1,TRBJ2-3,.,CASRLQGADTQYF
TRBV5-1,TRBD2,TRBJ2-7,.,CASSPRLARRNYEQYF
TRBV5-1,.,TRBJ2-1,.,CASSSLSLNEQFF
TRBV7-8,.,TRBJ2-1,.,CASSLVTTGGFNEQFF
TRBV5-1,TRBD1,TRBJ1-4,once,CASSLYGAGGPEKLFF
TRBV6-1,TRBD1,TRBJ1-2,.,CASSDLGQLGYGYTF
TRBV7-9,.,TRBJ1-5,.,CASSFSQDNQPQHF
TRBV4-1,TRBD2,TRBJ2-2,.,CASTTGAGDGTGELFF
TRBV9,TRBD2,TRBJ2-1,.,CASSVAIRVAGDLLSEQFF
TRBV6-5,TRBD2,TRBJ2-3,.,CASTVGEGNTQYF
TRBV2,TRBD1,TRBJ2-7,.,CASTWDRGQYEQYF
TRBV29-1,TRBD1,TRBJ1-5,.,CSVRTGFPLHRTGNQPQHF
TRBV7-9,TRBD2,TRBJ2-3,.,CASSRAIAGGIQTDTQYF
TRBV6-1,.,TRBJ2-5,.,CASSEGQGQYF